These T cell receptor beta chains were read from a single sample in a study of CD8+ T cells in alopecia areata. Only in-frame clones appear in the TCRdb table, and some are missing; sequencing was by immunoSEQ multiplex PCR. Of 150,000 to 200,000 clones listed, roughly 70% are singletons. Sequenced material: CD8+ T cells sorted from blood, taken at week 0. The origin of the receptors is a human donor with alopecia areata. The CDR3 runs from the conserved cysteine through the conserved F or W. Fields, in order: V gene, D gene, clone size, J gene, CDR3 DNA, CDR3 protein. A D gene is named only where the DNA matches it firmly. The size of a clone is reported for some rows only, either as once, few or many, or as a class for expanded clones.

v_call: TRBV6-1
d_call: TRBD2
clone_size: NA
j_call: TRBJ2-3
cdr3_nt: TGTGCCAGCAGTGAAGTTGGACTAGCGGGGGATTTCACAGATACGCAGTATTTT
cdr3_aa: CASSEVGLAGDFTDTQYF

v_call: TRBV30
d_call: NA
clone_size: NA
j_call: TRBJ1-5
cdr3_nt: TGTGCCTGGAGTCAGGGCGGCAATCAGCCCCAGCATTTT
cdr3_aa: CAWSQGGNQPQHF

v_call: TRBV4-1
d_call: NA
clone_size: NA
j_call: TRBJ1-1
cdr3_nt: TGCGCCAGCAGCCAAGAGTGGGCAGGGGCGGATACTGAAGCTTTCTTT
cdr3_aa: CASSQEWAGADTEAFF

v_call: TRBV27
d_call: NA
clone_size: NA
j_call: TRBJ2-1
cdr3_nt: TGTGCCAGCAGTTTAGTCGGGGCGCTCGCCTACAATGAGCAGTTCTTC
cdr3_aa: CASSLVGALAYNEQFF

v_call: TRBV7-6
d_call: NA
clone_size: NA
j_call: TRBJ1-6
cdr3_nt: TGTGCCAGCAGCTTAGCCGGGGATAATTCACCCCTCCACTTT
cdr3_aa: CASSLAGDNSPLHF

v_call: TRBV7-9
d_call: NA
clone_size: NA
j_call: TRBJ1-2
cdr3_nt: TGTGCCAGCAGCACAACAGACTACTATGGCTACACCTTC
cdr3_aa: CASSTTDYYGYTF

v_call: TRBV30
d_call: NA
clone_size: NA
j_call: TRBJ1-1
cdr3_nt: TGTGCCTGGAGTGTGGGGGGGAACACTGAAGCTTTCTTT
cdr3_aa: CAWSVGGNTEAFF

v_call: TRBV27
d_call: NA
clone_size: few
j_call: TRBJ1-5
cdr3_nt: TGTGCCAGCAGTTTACAATCGGGCGTCCAGCCCCAGCATTTT
cdr3_aa: CASSLQSGVQPQHF

v_call: TRBV2
d_call: NA
clone_size: once
j_call: TRBJ1-1
cdr3_nt: TGTGCCAGCAGTGAGTGGGGAACTGAAGCTTTCTTT
cdr3_aa: CASSEWGTEAFF

v_call: TRBV13
d_call: TRBD2
clone_size: few
j_call: TRBJ2-1
cdr3_nt: TGTGCCAGCAGCGAGACTAGCAGGGCTGAGCAGTTCTTC
cdr3_aa: CASSETSRAEQFF

v_call: TRBV19
d_call: NA
clone_size: NA
j_call: TRBJ1-2
cdr3_nt: TGTGCCAGTAGTATACAGGGACTCCTTGGCTACACCTTC
cdr3_aa: CASSIQGLLGYTF

v_call: TRBV10-3
d_call: TRBD1
clone_size: few
j_call: TRBJ2-2
cdr3_nt: TGTGCCACCGCCGTTGGGACAGCGAACACCGGGGAGCTGTTTTTT
cdr3_aa: CATAVGTANTGELFF

v_call: TRBV11-2
d_call: TRBD1
clone_size: NA
j_call: TRBJ2-7
cdr3_nt: TGTGCCAGCAGCTCTCCCGCGGACAGGGTTATCTACGAGCAGTACTTC
cdr3_aa: CASSSPADRVIYEQYF

v_call: TRBV9
d_call: TRBD2
clone_size: NA
j_call: TRBJ2-5
cdr3_nt: TGTGCCAGCAGCGACCGCGCGGGAGGGGGGGAGACCCAGTACTTC
cdr3_aa: CASSDRAGGGETQYF

v_call: TRBV9
d_call: TRBD2
clone_size: NA
j_call: TRBJ2-2
cdr3_nt: TGTGCCAGCAGCGTAGGGCTAGCGGGGGACGTAGGCACCGGGGAGCTGTTTTTT
cdr3_aa: CASSVGLAGDVGTGELFF

v_call: TRBV7-6
d_call: NA
clone_size: NA
j_call: TRBJ2-4
cdr3_nt: TGTGCCAGCAGCTCCGTTCGGGGGCGTGTCAAAAACATTCAGTACTTC
cdr3_aa: CASSSVRGRVKNIQYF

v_call: TRBV19
d_call: NA
clone_size: NA
j_call: TRBJ1-6
cdr3_nt: TGTGCCAGTAGTAACACCACATTCTCCTATAATTCACCCCTCCACTTT
cdr3_aa: CASSNTTFSYNSPLHF

v_call: TRBV5-6
d_call: NA
clone_size: once
j_call: TRBJ2-1
cdr3_nt: TGTGCCACCTCCGGGACCAGCCTCAATGAGCAGTTCTTC
cdr3_aa: CATSGTSLNEQFF

v_call: TRBV13
d_call: NA
clone_size: NA
j_call: TRBJ2-2
cdr3_nt: TGTGCCACCAAGGGGGGTCCCGGGGAGCTGTTTTTT
cdr3_aa: CATKGGPGELFF

v_call: TRBV9
d_call: NA
clone_size: NA
j_call: TRBJ2-5
cdr3_nt: TGTGCCAGCAGCGTGTCCGGGAACCAAGAGACCCAGTACTTC
cdr3_aa: CASSVSGNQETQYF

v_call: TRBV5-6
d_call: NA
clone_size: NA
j_call: TRBJ2-7
cdr3_nt: TGTGCCAGCAGCCCCAGGGGCGTATACGAGCAGTACTTC
cdr3_aa: CASSPRGVYEQYF